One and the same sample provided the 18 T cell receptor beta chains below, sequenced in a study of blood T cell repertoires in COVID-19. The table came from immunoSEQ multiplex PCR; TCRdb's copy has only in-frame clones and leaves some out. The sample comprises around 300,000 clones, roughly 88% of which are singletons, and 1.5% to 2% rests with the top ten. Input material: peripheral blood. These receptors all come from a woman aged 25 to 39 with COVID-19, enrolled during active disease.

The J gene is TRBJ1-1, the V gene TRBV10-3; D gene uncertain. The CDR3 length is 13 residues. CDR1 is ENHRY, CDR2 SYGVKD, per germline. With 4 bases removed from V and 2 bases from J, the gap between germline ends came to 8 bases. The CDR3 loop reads CAISGPENTEAFF. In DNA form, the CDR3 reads TGTGCCATCAGTGGCCCAGAAAACACTGAAGCTTTCTTT.

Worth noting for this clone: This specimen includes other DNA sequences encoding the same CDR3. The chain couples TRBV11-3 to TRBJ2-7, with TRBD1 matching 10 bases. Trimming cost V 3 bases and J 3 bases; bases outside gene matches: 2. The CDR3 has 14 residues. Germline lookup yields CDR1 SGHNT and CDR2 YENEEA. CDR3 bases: TGTGCCAGCAGCTTCCGGGACAGGGGCTACGAGCAGTACTTC. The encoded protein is CASSFRDRGYEQYF.

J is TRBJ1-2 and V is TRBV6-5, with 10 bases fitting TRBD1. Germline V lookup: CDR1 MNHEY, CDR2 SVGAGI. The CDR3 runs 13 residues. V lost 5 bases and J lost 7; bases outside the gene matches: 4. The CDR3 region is CASSKTGGGGYTF. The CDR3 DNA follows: TGTGCCAGCAGTAAGACAGGGGGCGGTGGCTACACCTTC.

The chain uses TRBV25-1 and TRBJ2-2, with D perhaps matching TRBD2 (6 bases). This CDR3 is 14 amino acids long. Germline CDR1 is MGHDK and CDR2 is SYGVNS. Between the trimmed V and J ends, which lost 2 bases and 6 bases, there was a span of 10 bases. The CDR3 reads CASSERRAAGELFF. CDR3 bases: TGTGCCAGCAGTGAAAGGAGGGCGGCCGGGGAGCTGTTTTTT. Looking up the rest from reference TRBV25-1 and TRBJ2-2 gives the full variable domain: EADIYQTPRYLVIGTGKKITLECSQTMGHDKMYWYQQDPGMELHLIHYSYGVNSTEKGDLSSESTVSRIRTEHFPLTLESARPSHTSQYLCASSERRAAGELFFGEGSRLTVL.

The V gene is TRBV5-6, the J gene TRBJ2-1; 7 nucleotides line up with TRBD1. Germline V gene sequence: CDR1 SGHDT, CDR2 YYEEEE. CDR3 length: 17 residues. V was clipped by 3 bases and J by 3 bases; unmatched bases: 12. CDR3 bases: TGTGCCAGCAGCTCGCCTTACGGACAGGTGGACTACAATGAGCAGTTCTTC. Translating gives CASSSPYGQVDYNEQFF.

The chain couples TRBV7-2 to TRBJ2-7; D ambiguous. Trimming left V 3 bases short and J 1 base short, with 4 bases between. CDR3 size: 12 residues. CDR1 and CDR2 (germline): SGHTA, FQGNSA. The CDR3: CASSFGSYEQYF. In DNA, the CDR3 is TGTGCCAGCAGCTTCGGGTCCTACGAGCAGTACTTC.

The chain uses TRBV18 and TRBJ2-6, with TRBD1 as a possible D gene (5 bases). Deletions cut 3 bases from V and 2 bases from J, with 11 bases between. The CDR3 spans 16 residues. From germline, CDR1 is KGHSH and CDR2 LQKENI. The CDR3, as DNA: TGTGCCAGCTCACCTCAGGGTGCTCCTGGGGCCAACGTCCTGACTTTC. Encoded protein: CASSPQGAPGANVLTF.

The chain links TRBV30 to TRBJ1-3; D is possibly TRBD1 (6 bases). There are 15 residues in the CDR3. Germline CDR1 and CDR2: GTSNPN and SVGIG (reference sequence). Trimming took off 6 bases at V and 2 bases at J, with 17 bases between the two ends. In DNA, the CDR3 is TGTGCCTGCTTGCCCTGGGCAGGGGCTGGAAACACCATATATTTT. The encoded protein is CACLPWAGAGNTIYF.

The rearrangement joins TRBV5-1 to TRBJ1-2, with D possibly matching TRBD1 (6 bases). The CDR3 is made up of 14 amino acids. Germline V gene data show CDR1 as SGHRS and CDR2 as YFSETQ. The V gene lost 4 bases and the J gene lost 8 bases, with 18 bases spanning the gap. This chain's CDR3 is CASSTLRGLEGYTF. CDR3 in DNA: TGCGCCAGCAGCACCTTAAGGGGGTTGGAAGGCTACACCTTC.

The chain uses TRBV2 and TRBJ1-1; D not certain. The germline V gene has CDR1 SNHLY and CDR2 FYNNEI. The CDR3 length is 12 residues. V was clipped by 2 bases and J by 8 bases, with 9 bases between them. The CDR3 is CASSETGAEAFF. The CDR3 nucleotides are TGTGCCAGCAGTGAAACCGGTGCGGAAGCTTTCTTT.

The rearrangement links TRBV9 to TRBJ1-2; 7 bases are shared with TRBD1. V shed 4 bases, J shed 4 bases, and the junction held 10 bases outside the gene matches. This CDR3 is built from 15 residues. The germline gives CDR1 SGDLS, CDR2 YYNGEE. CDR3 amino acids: CASSSRQGSSYGYTF. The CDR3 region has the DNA TGTGCCAGCAGCTCCAGACAGGGCTCATCCTATGGCTACACCTTC.

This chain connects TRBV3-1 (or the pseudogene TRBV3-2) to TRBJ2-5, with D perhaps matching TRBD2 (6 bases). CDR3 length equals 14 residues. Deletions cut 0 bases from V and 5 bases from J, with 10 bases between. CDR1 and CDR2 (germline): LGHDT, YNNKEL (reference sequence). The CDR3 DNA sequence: TGTGCCAGCAGCCAAGACCCCCGGGAGGAGACCCAGTACTTC. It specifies CASSQDPREETQYF.

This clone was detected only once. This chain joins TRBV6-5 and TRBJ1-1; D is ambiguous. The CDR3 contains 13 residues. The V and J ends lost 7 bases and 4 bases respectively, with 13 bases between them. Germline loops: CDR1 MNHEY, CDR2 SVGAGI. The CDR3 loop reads CASMLLGGTEAFF. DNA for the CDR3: TGTGCCAGCATGCTCCTCGGCGGCACTGAAGCTTTCTTT.

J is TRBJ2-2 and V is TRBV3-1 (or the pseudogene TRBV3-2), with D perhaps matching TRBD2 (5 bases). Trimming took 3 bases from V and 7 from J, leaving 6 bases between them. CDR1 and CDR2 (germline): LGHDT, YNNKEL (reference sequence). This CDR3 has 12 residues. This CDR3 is CASSHRDGELFF. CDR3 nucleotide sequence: TGTGCCAGCAGCCACCGGGACGGGGAGCTGTTTTTT.

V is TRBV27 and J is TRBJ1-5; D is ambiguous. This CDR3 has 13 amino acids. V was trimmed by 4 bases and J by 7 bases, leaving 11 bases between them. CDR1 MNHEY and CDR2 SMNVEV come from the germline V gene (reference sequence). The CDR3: CASSSAGSQPQHF. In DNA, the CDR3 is TGTGCCAGCAGTTCGGCGGGAAGCCAGCCCCAGCATTTT.

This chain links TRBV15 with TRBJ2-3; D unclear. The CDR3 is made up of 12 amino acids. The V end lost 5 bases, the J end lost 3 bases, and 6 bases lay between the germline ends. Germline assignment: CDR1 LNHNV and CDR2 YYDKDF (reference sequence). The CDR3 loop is CATSPRTDTQYF. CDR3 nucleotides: TGTGCCACCAGCCCCAGGACAGATACGCAGTATTTT.

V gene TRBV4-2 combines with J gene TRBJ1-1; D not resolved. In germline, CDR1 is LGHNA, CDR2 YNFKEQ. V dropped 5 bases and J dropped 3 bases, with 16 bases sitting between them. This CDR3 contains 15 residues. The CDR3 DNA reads TGTGCCAGCAGCGCAAGCGGGTCTGGGGACACTGAAGCTTTCTTT. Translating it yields CASSASGSGDTEAFF.

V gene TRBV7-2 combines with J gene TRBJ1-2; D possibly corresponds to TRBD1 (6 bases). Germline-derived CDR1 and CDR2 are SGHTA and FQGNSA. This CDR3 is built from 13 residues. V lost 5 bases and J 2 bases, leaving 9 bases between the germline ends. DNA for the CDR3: TGTGCCAGCAGCACGACAGGAAACTATGGCTACACCTTC. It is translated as CASSTTGNYGYTF.